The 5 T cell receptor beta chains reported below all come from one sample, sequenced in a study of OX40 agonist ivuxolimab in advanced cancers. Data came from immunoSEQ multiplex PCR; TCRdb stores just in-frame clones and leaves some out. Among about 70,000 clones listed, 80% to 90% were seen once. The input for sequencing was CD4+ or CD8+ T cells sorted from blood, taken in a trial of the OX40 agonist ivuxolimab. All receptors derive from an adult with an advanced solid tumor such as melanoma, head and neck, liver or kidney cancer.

CDR3 sequence reads: CASSARTGVGEQFF. CDR3 bases: TGTGCCAGCAGCGCCAGGACAGGGGTGGGTGAGCAGTTCTTC. J is TRBJ2-1 and V is TRBV9; TRBD1 matches 9 bases. Per germline, CDR1 SGDLS and CDR2 YYNGEE. This CDR3 has 14 amino acids. V lost 3 bases to trimming and J lost 9 bases; unmatched junction nucleotides: 7.

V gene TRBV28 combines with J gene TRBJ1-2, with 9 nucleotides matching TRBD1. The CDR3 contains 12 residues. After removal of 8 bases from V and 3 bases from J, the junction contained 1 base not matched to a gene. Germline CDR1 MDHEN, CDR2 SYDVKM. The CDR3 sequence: CASRDRDYGYTF. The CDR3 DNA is TGTGCCAGCCGGGACAGGGACTATGGCTACACCTTC.

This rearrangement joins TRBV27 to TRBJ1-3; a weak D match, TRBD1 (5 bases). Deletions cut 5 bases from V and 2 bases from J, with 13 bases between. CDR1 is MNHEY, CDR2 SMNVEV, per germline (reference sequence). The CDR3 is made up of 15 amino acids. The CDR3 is CASSPAGGTGNTIYF. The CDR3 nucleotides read TGTGCCAGCAGTCCCGCGGGGGGTACTGGAAACACCATATATTTT.

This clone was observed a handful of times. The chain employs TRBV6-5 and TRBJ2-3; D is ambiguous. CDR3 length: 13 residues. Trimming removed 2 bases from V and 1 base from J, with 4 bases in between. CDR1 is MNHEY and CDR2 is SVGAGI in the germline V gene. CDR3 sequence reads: CASSYGGTDTQYF. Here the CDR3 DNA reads TGTGCCAGCAGTTACGGGGGCACAGATACGCAGTATTTT.

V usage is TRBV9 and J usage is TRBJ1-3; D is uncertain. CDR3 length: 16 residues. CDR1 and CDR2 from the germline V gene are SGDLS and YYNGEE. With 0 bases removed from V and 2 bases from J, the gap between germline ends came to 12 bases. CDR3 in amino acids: CASSVDGRAPGNTIYF. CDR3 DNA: TGTGCCAGCAGCGTAGATGGGAGGGCTCCTGGAAACACCATATATTTT.